The text below deals with one T cell receptor beta chain. This entry comes from a study of OX40 agonist ivuxolimab in advanced cancers. Study overall: Patients in dose escalation had liver, melanoma, kidney or head and neck cancers.

Per germline, CDR1 SGHAT and CDR2 FQNNGV. The CDR3 is made up of 14 amino acids. V lost 3 bases to trimming and J lost 5 bases, with 12 bases between them. Clones were sequenced by immunoSEQ multiplex PCR, and TCRdb holds only the in-frame ones, with some missing. The sample has about 70,000 clones; around nine tenths are singletons. The sequence derives from an adult with an advanced solid tumor such as melanoma, head and neck, liver or kidney cancer. The chain employs TRBV11-2 and TRBJ2-3; D is possibly TRBD2 (6 bases). This material consisted of CD4+ or CD8+ T cells sorted from blood, taken in a trial of the OX40 agonist ivuxolimab. Here the CDR3 DNA reads TGTGCCAGCAGCTTGCAGCGGGCCCGAGATACGCAGTATTTT. The encoded protein is CASSLQRARDTQYF.